This T cell receptor beta chain came from a study of T cell changes during pregnancy in multiple sclerosis. In this sample, this clone turned up once. The protocol was immunoSEQ multiplex PCR, while the TCRdb copy is restricted to in-frame clones and leaves out a portion. The sample lists around 59,000 clones, 90% to 95% occurring once. The CDR3 loop spans 14 amino acids. With 0 bases clipped from V and 6 bases from J, the junction kept 2 bases outside the gene matches. The germline gives CDR1 SGHAT, CDR2 FQNNGV. This sequence was found in a female donor with multiple sclerosis, enrolled in a pregnancy study. The sequences come from peripheral blood, collected in the first trimester of pregnancy. This rearrangement joins TRBV11-2 to TRBJ2-5, with TRBD1 identical over 9 bases. The CDR3 here is CASSLEDRGKTQYF. DNA for the CDR3: TGTGCCAGCAGCTTAGAAGACAGGGGGAAGACCCAGTACTTC.